A single sample is the source of the 6 T cell receptor beta chains below, sequenced in a study of blood T cell repertoires in COVID-19. Libraries were prepared by immunoSEQ multiplex PCR; TCRdb keeps only in-frame clonotypes and omits some of them. The sample lists approximately 140,000 clones, 80% to 85% occurring once. Sequenced: peripheral blood. These receptors originate from a man aged 25-45 years with COVID-19, enrolled during active disease.

The chain joins TRBV9 to TRBJ2-1; no definite D call. The V gene lost 0 bases and the J gene lost 0 bases, with 13 bases spanning the gap. This CDR3 contains 17 residues. CDR1 and CDR2 (germline): SGDLS, YYNGEE. CDR3 bases: TGTGCCAGCAGCGTAGGTCCCCTGTCGAGCTCCTACAATGAGCAGTTCTTC. Its translation is CASSVGPLSSSYNEQFF. Full variable domain (remainder filled in from reference TRBV9 and TRBJ2-1): DSGVTQTPKHLITATGQRVTLRCSPRSGDLSVYWYQQSLDQGLQFLIQYYNGEERAKGNILERFSAQQFPDLHSELNLSSLELGDSALYFCASSVGPLSSSYNEQFFGPGTRLTVL.

The V gene is TRBV29-1, the J gene TRBJ1-2, with 8 bases matching TRBD1. With V trimmed by 6 bases and J by 3 bases, 6 bases remained unmatched. The germline V gene encodes CDR1 SQVTM and CDR2 ANQGSEA. This CDR3 region has 13 residues. Here the CDR3 reads CSVYRGGDYGYTF. As DNA, the CDR3 is TGCAGCGTATACAGGGGGGGTGACTATGGCTACACCTTC.

This chain links TRBV5-6 with TRBJ2-7; D gene uncertain. This CDR3 region has 11 residues. CDR1 is SGHDT, CDR2 YYEEEE, per germline. Trimming stripped 4 bases from V and 4 bases from J, with 6 bases between. The CDR3 loop reads CASSVSYEQYF. The CDR3 DNA reads as TGTGCCAGCAGCGTCAGTTACGAGCAGTACTTC.

V is TRBV5-1 and J is TRBJ1-4; D is uncertain. Looked up from germline, CDR1 is SGHRS and CDR2 is YFSETQ. This CDR3 contains 15 residues. The V end lost 6 bases, the J end lost 4 bases, and 16 bases lay between the germline ends. DNA for the CDR3: TGCGCCAGCACCTTCCGAACCGGGGATAATGAAAAACTGTTTTTT. It encodes CASTFRTGDNEKLFF.

The chain couples TRBV9 to TRBJ2-1; maybe TRBD2 (5 bases). Germline V lookup: CDR1 SGDLS, CDR2 YYNGEE. This CDR3 has 13 residues. V was clipped by 6 bases and J by 1 base, with 8 bases between them. The DNA for the CDR3 is TGTGCCAGCAAGGCGGGTTCCTACAATGAGCAGTTCTTC. Encoded protein: CASKAGSYNEQFF.

The rearrangement uses TRBV6-5 and TRBJ1-6, with D possibly matching TRBD1 (5 bases). The CDR3 runs 14 residues. From germline, CDR1 is MNHEY and CDR2 SVGAGI. V was pared by 7 bases and J by 7 bases, with 14 bases between. The CDR3 sequence is CASTVQGENSPLHF. In nucleotides, the CDR3 is TGTGCCAGCACAGTCCAGGGCGAGAATTCACCCCTCCACTTT.